The entry below gives a single TCR beta chain sequence along with its context. Its antigen remains unidentified. Libraries were prepared by immunoSEQ multiplex PCR; TCRdb keeps only in-frame clonotypes and omits some of them. The table lists 50,000 to 55,000 clones, about 90% of them singletons, with over 12% in the top ten. The sample belongs to a study of Tregs in tolerant kidney transplant recipients. Study-wide findings and caveats: Some patients' samples used different primers over time, so nucleotide sequences weren't comparable. Findings come from small patient numbers and require larger validation.

The germline gives CDR1 MNHEY, CDR2 SMNVEV (reference sequence). This CDR3 region has 13 residues. Deletions cut 6 bases from V and 4 bases from J, with 13 bases between. Related graft donors supplied nonmyeloablative bone marrow transplants, and mixed chimerism was transient. The chain combines TRBV27 with TRBJ2-7; no reliable D call. This receptor was identified in a human patient who received a combined kidney and bone marrow transplant. The T cells may partly be graft donor cells. Sequences were derived from CD8+ T cells from blood (PBMCs), sampled 24 months after the transplant. As DNA, the CDR3 is TGTGCCAGCAGCCCTAATAGCTTTTACGAGCAGTACTTC. Protein product: CASSPNSFYEQYF.